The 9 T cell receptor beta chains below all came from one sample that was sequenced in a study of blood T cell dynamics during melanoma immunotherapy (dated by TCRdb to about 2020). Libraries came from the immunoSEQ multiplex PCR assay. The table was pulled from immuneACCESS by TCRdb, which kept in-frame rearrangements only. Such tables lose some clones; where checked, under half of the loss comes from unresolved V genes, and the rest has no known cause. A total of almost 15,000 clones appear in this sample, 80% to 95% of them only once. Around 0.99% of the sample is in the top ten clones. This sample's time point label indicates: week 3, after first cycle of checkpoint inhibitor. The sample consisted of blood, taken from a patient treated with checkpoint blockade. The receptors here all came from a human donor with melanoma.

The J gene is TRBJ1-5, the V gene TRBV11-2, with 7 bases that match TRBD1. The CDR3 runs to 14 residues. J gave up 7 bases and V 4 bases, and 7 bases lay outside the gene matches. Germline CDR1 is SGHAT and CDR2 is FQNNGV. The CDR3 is CASSSQTGFQPQHF. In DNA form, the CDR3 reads TGTGCCAGCAGCTCCCAGACAGGGTTCCAGCCCCAGCATTTT.

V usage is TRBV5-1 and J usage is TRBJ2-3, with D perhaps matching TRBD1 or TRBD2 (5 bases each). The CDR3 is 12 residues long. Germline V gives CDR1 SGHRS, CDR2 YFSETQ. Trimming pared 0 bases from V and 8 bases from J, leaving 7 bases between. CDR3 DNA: TGCGCCAGCAGCTTGGGTGGGGGTACGCAGTATTTT. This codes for CASSLGGGTQYF.

The CDR3: CASSPGVLPEQYF. The CDR3 coding sequence is TGTGCCAGCAGTCCAGGGGTCCTACCCGAGCAGTACTTC. This chain links TRBV2 with TRBJ2-7; tentative D call: TRBD1 (6 bases). The V and J ends lost 5 bases and 6 bases respectively, with 14 bases between them. The CDR3 runs to 13 residues. Germline lookup yields CDR1 SNHLY and CDR2 FYNNEI.

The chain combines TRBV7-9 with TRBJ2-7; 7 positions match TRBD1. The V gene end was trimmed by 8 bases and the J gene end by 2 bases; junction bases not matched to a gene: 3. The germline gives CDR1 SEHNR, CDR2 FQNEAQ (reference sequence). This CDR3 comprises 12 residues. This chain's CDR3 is CASGDSPYEQYF. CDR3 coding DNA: TGTGCCAGCGGGGACAGCCCCTACGAGCAGTACTTC.

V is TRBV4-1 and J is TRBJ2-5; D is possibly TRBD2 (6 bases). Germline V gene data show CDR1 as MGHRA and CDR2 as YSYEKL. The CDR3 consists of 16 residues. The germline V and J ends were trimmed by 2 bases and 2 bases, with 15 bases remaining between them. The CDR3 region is CASSQLPPGLQETQYF. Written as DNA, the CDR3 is TGCGCCAGCAGCCAATTACCGCCGGGACTTCAAGAGACCCAGTACTTC.

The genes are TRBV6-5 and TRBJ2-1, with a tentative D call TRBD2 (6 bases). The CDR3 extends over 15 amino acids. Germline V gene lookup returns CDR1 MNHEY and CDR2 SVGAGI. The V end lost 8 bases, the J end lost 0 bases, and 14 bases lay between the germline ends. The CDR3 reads CASRNAGSSYNEQFF. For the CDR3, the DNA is TGTGCCAGCCGAAACGCGGGGAGCTCCTACAATGAGCAGTTCTTC.

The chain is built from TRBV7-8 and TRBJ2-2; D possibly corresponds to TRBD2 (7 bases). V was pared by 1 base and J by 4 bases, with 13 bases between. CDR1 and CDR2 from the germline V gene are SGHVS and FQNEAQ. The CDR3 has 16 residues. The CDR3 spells CASSLGGASGTGELFF. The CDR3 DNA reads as TGTGCCAGCAGCTTAGGGGGGGCTAGCGGCACCGGGGAGCTGTTTTTT. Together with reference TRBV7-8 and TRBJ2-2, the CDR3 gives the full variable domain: GAGVSQSPRYKVAKRGQDVALRCDPISGHVSLFWYQQALGQGPEFLTYFQNEAQLDKSGLPSDRFFAERPEGSVSTLKIQRTQQEDSAVYLCASSLGGASGTGELFFGEGSRLTVL.

The CDR3 region has the DNA TGTGCCAGCAGTGCGACTAGCGGGAGCCACAATGAGCAGTTCTTC. Translating it yields CASSATSGSHNEQFF. The chain carries TRBV6-4 and TRBJ2-1, with 12 positions matching TRBD2. Germline V gene sequence: CDR1 MRHNA, CDR2 SNTAGT. The CDR3 has 15 residues. With V trimmed by 4 bases and J by 5 bases, 3 bases remained unmatched.

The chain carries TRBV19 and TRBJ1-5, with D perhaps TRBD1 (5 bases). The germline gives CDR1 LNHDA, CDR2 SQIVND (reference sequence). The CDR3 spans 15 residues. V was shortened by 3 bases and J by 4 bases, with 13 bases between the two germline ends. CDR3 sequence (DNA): TGTGCCAGTAGTATGGTCGACAGAAATAATCAGCCCCAGCATTTT. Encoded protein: CASSMVDRNNQPQHF.